The present TCR beta chain was sequenced within a study of CD4 T cells in relation to SARS-CoV-2 and coronaviruses. Study-wide background: ViraFEST: approximately 10-day antigen culture of PBMCs, then TCR beta CDR3 sequencing.

Points on this clone: Its matching antigen is unknown.

The unexposed donors gave CD4+ T cells in 2011-2018, prior to COVID-19. CD4+ T cells were isolated from the cells after around 10 days of culture. On days 3 and 7, cultures got half fresh IL-2 medium. V lost 2 bases, J lost 2 bases, and 11 bases lay in between. CDR1 SGHRS and CDR2 YFSETQ come from the germline V gene. The CDR3 runs 14 residues. Profiling relied on immunoSEQ multiplex PCR, and the TCRdb table lists in-frame clones only, not all of them. The table lists 10,000 to 15,000 clones, approximately 69% of them singletons. The chain recombines TRBV5-1 with TRBJ2-7; D not resolved. The source material was CD4+ T cells from PBMCs, cultured in vitro. The clonotype originates from a human donor in good health. This CDR3 is CASSLGRPPYEQYF. The DNA of the CDR3 is TGCGCCAGCAGCTTAGGACGTCCGCCCTACGAGCAGTACTTC.